Below are 8 T cell receptor beta chains sequenced from a single sample in a study of CD8 T cell repertoires and HIV-1 epitope variants. What these receptors recognize is not known. TCRdb's copy holds only in-frame clones and misses some; the assay was immunoSEQ multiplex PCR. The table has 5,600 or so clones, over 60% seen once. The sequencing sample was made of cultured CD8+ T cells derived from PBMCs. The receptor source for this set is a male donor with HIV.

V usage is TRBV27 and J usage is TRBJ2-2; 9 nucleotides line up with TRBD1. In germline, CDR1 is MNHEY, CDR2 SMNVEV (reference sequence). The ends lost 1 base at V and 4 bases at J; junction bases unmatched: 4. The CDR3 spans 16 residues. CDR3 sequence: CASSLYRGLGTGELFF. CDR3 DNA: TGTGCCAGCAGTTTATACAGGGGGCTAGGCACCGGGGAGCTGTTTTTT.

The rearrangement links TRBV5-1 to TRBJ1-1; no clear D. In germline, CDR1 is SGHRS, CDR2 YFSETQ. The CDR3 length is 13 residues. Between the trimmed V and J ends, which lost 0 bases and 6 bases, there was a span of 9 bases. This CDR3 is CASSLGYGSEAFF. The CDR3 bases are TGCGCCAGCAGCTTGGGGTATGGTTCTGAAGCTTTCTTT.

The DNA for the CDR3 is TGTGCCAGCAGTGAGGGGGGGACATTGAATGAGCAGTTCTTC. This sequence encodes CASSEGGTLNEQFF. The genes are TRBV13 and TRBJ2-1; possible D gene TRBD2, 7 bases. The CDR3 is 14 amino acids. V lost 6 bases and J lost 7, with 16 bases in between. Per germline, CDR1 PRHDT and CDR2 FYEKMQ (reference sequence).

The chain joins TRBV5-1 to TRBJ2-3; D possibly corresponds to TRBD2 (5 bases). CDR1 SGHRS and CDR2 YFSETQ come from the germline V gene. Trimming left V 0 bases short and J 1 base short, with 12 bases between. This CDR3 has 16 amino acids. The CDR3 coding sequence is TGCGCCAGCAGCTTGGCCGGGGTAGCAGGCACAGATACGCAGTATTTT. Encoded protein: CASSLAGVAGTDTQYF.

This clone was seen just once. The chain employs TRBV28 and TRBJ2-2; D possibly corresponds to TRBD2 (5 bases). V lost 4 bases and J 6 bases, leaving 12 bases between the germline ends. Germline CDR1 MDHEN, CDR2 SYDVKM. The CDR3 length is 14 residues. CDR3 residues: CASSWRVSPGELFF. For the CDR3, the DNA is TGTGCCAGCAGTTGGCGGGTGTCGCCCGGGGAGCTGTTTTTT.

V is TRBV19 and J is TRBJ2-2; D uncertain. The V gene's germline CDR1 is LNHDA and CDR2 SQIVND (reference sequence). Between the trimmed V and J ends, which lost 9 bases and 0 bases, there was a span of 8 bases. There are 13 residues in the CDR3. The CDR3 here is CASSRPNTGELFF. As DNA, the CDR3 is TGTGCCAGCTCAAGGCCGAACACCGGGGAGCTGTTTTTT.

This clone was detected a few times. The V call is TRBV6-4, the J call TRBJ1-5, with a tentative D call TRBD1 (5 bases). The germline gives CDR1 MRHNA, CDR2 SNTAGT. V was trimmed by 6 bases and J by 4 bases, leaving 13 bases between them. This CDR3 comprises 14 residues. CDR3 bases: TGTGCCAGCAGATCCGTACAGGAAAATCAGCCCCAGCATTTT. Translating it yields CASRSVQENQPQHF.

The chain recombines TRBV2 with TRBJ2-7; 10 nucleotides agree with TRBD2. Germline lookup yields CDR1 SNHLY and CDR2 FYNNEI. This CDR3 contains 13 residues. J lost 6 bases, V lost 5 bases, and 4 bases had no gene match. CDR3: CASSLAGVPEQYF. In DNA form, the CDR3 reads TGTGCCAGCAGTCTAGCGGGAGTCCCCGAGCAGTACTTC.